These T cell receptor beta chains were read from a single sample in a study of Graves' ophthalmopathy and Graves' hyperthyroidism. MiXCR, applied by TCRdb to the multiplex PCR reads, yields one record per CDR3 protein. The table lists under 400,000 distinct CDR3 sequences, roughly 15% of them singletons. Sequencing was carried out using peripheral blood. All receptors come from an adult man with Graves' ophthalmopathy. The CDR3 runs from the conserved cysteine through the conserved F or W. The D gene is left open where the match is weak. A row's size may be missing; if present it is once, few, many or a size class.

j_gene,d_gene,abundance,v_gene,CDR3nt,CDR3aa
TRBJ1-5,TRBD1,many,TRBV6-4,TGTGCCAGCAGTGACTACCGGGACAGGGTGTTTAATCAGCCCCAGCATTTT,CASSDYRDRVFNQPQHF
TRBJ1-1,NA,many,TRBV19,TGTGCCAGTAGTATGTCCAGGGGAACTGAAGCTTTCTTT,CASSMSRGTEAFF
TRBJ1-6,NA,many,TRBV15,TGTGCCACCAGCAGGGAACACGGAAATTCACCCCTCCACTTT,CATSREHGNSPLHF
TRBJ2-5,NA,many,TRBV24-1,TGTGCCACCAGTGATTTTGGGGAGAGTCGACCAGAGACCCAGTACTTC,CATSDFGESRPETQYF
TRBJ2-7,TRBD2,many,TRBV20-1,TGCAGTGCTCCAAAACTCACTAGCGGGAGTGGGTACGAGCAGTACTTC,CSAPKLTSGSGYEQYF
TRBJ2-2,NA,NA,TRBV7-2,TGTGCCAGCAGTTCGGTGGGGGAGGCGACCGGGGAGCTGTTTTTT,CASSSVGEATGELFF
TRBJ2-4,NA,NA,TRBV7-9,TGTGCCAGCAGCCCGGACTCAGCCAAAAACATTCAGTACTTC,CASSPDSAKNIQYF
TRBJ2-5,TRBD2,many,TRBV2,TGTGCCAGCTCTAGCGGGAGTAGTTCGTTGGAGACCCAGTACTTC,CASSSGSSSLETQYF
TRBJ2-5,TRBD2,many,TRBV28,TGTGCCAGCAGTTTGGGTTTGTTAACTAGCGGGACCACCATGCGGCAAGAGACCCAGTACTTC,CASSLGLLTSGTTMRQETQYF
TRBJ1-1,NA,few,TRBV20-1,TGCAGTGCTAGGGTCACGAACACTGAAGCTTTCTTT,CSARVTNTEAFF
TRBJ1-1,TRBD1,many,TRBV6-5,TGTGCCAGCACGGCGGAACAGGGGGGTTGGACTGAAGCTTTCTTT,CASTAEQGGWTEAFF
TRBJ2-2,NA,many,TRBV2,TGTGCCAGCAGCCGAGAATCGTCTAACACCGGGGAGCTGTTTTTT,CASSRESSNTGELFF
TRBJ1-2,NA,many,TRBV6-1,TGTGCCAGCATTGGGACCGCCAGGTCCAACTATGGCTACACCTTC,CASIGTARSNYGYTF
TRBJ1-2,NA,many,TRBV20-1,TGCAGTGTGCCGGCAGGGGACTATGGCTACACCTTC,CSVPAGDYGYTF
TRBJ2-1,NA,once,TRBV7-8,TGTGCCAGCAGCTTAGGAGTACATCGGGCCGGGGAGCAGTTCTTC,CASSLGVHRAGEQFF
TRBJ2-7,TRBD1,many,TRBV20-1,TGCAGTTGGGACAGGGGGCGCCGGCAGTACTTC,CSWDRGRRQYF
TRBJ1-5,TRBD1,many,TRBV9,TGTGCCAGCGGAAGGGACAGAAGCAATCAGCCCCAGCATTTT,CASGRDRSNQPQHF
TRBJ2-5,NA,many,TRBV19,TGTGCCAGTAGCCCTAGGTCCGGGGGAGGGACCCAGTACTTC,CASSPRSGGGTQYF
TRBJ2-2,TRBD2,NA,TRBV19,TGTGCCAGTAGTGTCGGGGGGAGGAACACCGGGGAGCTGTTTTTT,CASSVGGRNTGELFF
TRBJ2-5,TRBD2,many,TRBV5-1,TGCGCCAGCAGCTTGGCCGGGAGGTTAGTTGGAGAGACCCAGTACTTC,CASSLAGRLVGETQYF
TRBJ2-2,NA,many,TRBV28,TGTGCCAGCAGTTTAGAGGGACACTTGAACACCGGGGAGCTGTTTTTT,CASSLEGHLNTGELFF
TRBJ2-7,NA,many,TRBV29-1,TGCAGCGTTGAAGATCCCTACGAGCAGTACTTC,CSVEDPYEQYF
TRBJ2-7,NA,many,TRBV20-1,TGCAGTGCTAGAGATCAATCTAGCGCCCGGAACGAGCAGTACTTC,CSARDQSSARNEQYF
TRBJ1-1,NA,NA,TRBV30,TGTGCCTGGAACGTTTGGGGGAAGAACACTGAAGCTTTCTTT,CAWNVWGKNTEAFF
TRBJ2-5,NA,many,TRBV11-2,TGTGCCAGCAGCTTAGACCCGGGAGGGGGCGGACGTGAGAAGACCCAGTACTTC,CASSLDPGGGGREKTQYF
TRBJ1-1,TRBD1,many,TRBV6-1,TGTGCCAGCAGTCCAAGTAGGACAGGGGAAGCTTTCTTT,CASSPSRTGEAFF
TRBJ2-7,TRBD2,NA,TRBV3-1,TGTGCCAGCAGCTCGAACCCGAGGACTAGCGGCTCCTACGAGCAGTACTTC,CASSSNPRTSGSYEQYF
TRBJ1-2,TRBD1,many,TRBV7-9,TGTGCCAGCAGCTTCGGACAGGCCGAGTATGGCTACACCTTC,CASSFGQAEYGYTF
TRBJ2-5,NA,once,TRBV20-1,TGCAGTGCTAGGTATTTGGGGGATGAGACCCAGTACTTC,CSARYLGDETQYF
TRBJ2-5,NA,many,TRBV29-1,TGCAGCGTAATTAGAACAGGCCCGGAGACCCAGTACTTC,CSVIRTGPETQYF
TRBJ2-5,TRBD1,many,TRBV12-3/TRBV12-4,TGTGCCAGCAGTTTAGAGACAGGGGAAGAGACCCAGTACTTC,CASSLETGEETQYF
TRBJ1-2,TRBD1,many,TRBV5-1,TGCGCCAGCAGCGCGGACAGGGGGAATGGTGGCTACACCTTC,CASSADRGNGGYTF
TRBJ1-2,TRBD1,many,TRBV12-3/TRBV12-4,TGTGCCAGCAGTCAGGGACAGGCTACGTATGGCTACACCTTC,CASSQGQATYGYTF
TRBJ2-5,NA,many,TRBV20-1,TGCAGTGCTATGTCTCTCGGGTACCAAGAGACCCAGTACTTC,CSAMSLGYQETQYF
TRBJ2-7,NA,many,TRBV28,TGTGCCAGCAGAGGGGGTTGGGGATTGGAGTACTTC,CASRGGWGLEYF
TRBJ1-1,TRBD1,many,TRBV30,TGTGCCTGGAGGGGACAGAGCAACTCAGAAGCTTTCTTT,CAWRGQSNSEAFF
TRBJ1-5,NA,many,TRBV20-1,TGCAGTGCTAGAGCTGCGCGGGGGTTTAGCAATCAGCCCCAGCATTTT,CSARAARGFSNQPQHF
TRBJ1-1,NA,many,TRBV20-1,TGCAGTGCTACGATTGGGACTATGAACACTGAAGCTTTCTTT,CSATIGTMNTEAFF
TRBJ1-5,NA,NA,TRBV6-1,TGTGCCAGCAGTGATTGGGGGGCGCGGCAGCCCCAGCATTTT,CASSDWGARQPQHF
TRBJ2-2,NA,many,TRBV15,TGTGCCACCAGCACCCCGCACAGGGCCCGAGGCACCGGGGAGCTGTTTTTT,CATSTPHRARGTGELFF
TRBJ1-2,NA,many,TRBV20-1,TGCAGTGCTAGAGATCGCGTTAACTATGGCTACACCTTC,CSARDRVNYGYTF
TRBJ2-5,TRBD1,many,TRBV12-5,TGTGCTAGTGGCTCCGGGACAGGGGGTCGGGAGACCCAGTACTTC,CASGSGTGGRETQYF
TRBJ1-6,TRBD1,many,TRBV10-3,TGTGCCATCAGCCGAGGGACAGTTGTCAGGGGTTCACCCCTCCACTTT,CAISRGTVVRGSPLHF
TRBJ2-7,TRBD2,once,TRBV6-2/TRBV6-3,TGTGCCAGCAGCTATCTGGGCGGGAGTACCTACGAGCAGTACTTC,CASSYLGGSTYEQYF
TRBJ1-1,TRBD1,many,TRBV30,TGTGCCTGGAGTGCGGGGACAGGGAGGGCTTTCTTT,CAWSAGTGRAFF
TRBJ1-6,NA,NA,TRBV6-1,TGTGCCACCTCCTCGACAGGCAAGGGAAATTCACCCCTCCACTTT,CATSSTGKGNSPLHF
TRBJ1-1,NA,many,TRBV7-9,TGTGCCAGCAGCGCCCTAACAGGGGAAGCTTTCTTT,CASSALTGEAFF
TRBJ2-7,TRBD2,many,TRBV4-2,TGTGCCAGCAGCACAAGACTAGCGGGAGTGGAACAGTACTTC,CASSTRLAGVEQYF